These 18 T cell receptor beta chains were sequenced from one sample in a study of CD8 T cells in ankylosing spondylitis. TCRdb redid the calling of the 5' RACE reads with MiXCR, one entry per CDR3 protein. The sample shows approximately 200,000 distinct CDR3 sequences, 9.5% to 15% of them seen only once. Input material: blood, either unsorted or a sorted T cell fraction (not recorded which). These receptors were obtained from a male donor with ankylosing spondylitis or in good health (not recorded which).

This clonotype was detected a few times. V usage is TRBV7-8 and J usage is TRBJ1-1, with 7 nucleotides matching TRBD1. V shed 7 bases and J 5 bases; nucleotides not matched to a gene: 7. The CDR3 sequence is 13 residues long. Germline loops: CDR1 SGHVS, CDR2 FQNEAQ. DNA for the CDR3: TGTGCCAGCACTAGGGCAGGGGGAACTGAAGCTTTCTTT. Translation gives CASTRAGGTEAFF.

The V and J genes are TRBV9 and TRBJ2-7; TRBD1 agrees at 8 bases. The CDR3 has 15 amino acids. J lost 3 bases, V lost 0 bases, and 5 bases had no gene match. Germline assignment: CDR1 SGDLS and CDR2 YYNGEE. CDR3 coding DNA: TGTGCCAGCAGCGTAGGGGACAGGCTTCTCTACGAGCAGTACTTC. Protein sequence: CASSVGDRLLYEQYF.

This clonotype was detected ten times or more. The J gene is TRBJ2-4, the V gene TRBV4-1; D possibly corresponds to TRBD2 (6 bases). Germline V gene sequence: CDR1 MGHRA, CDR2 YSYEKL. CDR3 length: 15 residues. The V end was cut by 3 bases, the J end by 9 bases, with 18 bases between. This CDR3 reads CASSHTGGVEVIQYF. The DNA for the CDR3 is TGCGCCAGCAGCCATACAGGCGGGGTAGAGGTCATTCAGTACTTC.

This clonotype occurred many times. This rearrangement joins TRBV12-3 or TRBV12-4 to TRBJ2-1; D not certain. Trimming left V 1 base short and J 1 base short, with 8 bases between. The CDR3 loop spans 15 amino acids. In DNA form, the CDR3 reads TGTGCCAGCAGTTTAGGCAGCCTTTCCTACAATGAGCAGTTCTTC. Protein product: CASSLGSLSYNEQFF.

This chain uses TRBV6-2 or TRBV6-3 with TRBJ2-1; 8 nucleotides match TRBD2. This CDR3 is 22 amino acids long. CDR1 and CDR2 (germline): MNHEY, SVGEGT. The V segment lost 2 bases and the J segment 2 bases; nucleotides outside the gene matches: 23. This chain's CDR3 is CASSYPTGRAGDRKMPYNEQFF. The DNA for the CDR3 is TGTGCCAGCAGTTACCCGACCGGGAGGGCGGGGGACCGGAAAATGCCCTACAATGAGCAGTTCTTC.

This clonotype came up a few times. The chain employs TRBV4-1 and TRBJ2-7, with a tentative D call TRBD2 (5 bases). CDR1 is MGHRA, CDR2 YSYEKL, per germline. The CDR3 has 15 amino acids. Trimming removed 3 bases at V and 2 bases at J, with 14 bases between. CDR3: CASSHGAGEAYEQYF. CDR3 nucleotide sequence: TGCGCCAGCAGCCATGGTGCGGGCGAGGCCTACGAGCAGTACTTC.

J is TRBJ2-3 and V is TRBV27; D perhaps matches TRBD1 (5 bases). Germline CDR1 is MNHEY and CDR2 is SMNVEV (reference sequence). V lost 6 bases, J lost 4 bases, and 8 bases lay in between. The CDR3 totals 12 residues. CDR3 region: CASRQGADTQYF. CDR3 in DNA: TGTGCCAGCAGGCAGGGCGCAGATACGCAGTATTTT.

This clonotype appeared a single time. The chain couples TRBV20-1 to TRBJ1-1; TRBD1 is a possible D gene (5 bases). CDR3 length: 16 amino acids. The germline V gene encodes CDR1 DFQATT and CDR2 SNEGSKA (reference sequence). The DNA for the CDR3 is TGCTGCTTCTTCGGGCGGGGCGAGATATGGAACACTGAAGCTTTCTTT. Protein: CCFFGRGEIWNTEAFF.

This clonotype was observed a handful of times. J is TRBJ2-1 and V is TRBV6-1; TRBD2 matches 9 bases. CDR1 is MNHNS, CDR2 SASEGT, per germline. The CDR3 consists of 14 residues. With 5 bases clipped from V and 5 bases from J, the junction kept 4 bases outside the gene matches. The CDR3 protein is CASSRLADHNEQFF. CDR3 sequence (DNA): TGTGCCAGCAGTCGACTAGCGGACCACAATGAGCAGTTCTTC.

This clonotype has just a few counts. The CDR3 reads CASSTGTTLQETQYF. In DNA, the CDR3 is TGCGCCAGCAGCACTGGGACCACCCTCCAAGAGACCCAGTACTTC. This chain links TRBV5-1 with TRBJ2-5, with D perhaps given as TRBD1 or TRBD2 (5 bases each). V dropped 4 bases and J dropped 1 base, with 14 bases sitting between them. From germline, CDR1 is SGHRS and CDR2 YFSETQ. The CDR3 totals 15 residues. Together with reference TRBV5-1 and TRBJ2-5, the CDR3 gives the full variable domain: KAGVTQTPRYLIKTRGQQVTLSCSPISGHRSVSWYQQTPGQGLQFLFEYFSETQRNKGNFPGRFSGRQFSNSRSEMNVSTLELGDSALYLCASSTGTTLQETQYFGPGTRLLVL.

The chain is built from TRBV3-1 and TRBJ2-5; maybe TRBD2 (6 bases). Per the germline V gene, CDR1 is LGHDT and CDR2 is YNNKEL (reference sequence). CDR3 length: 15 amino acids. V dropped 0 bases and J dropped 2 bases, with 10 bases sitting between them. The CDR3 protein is CASSQDGGQQETQYF. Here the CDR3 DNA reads TGTGCCAGCAGCCAAGATGGAGGGCAGCAAGAGACCCAGTACTTC.

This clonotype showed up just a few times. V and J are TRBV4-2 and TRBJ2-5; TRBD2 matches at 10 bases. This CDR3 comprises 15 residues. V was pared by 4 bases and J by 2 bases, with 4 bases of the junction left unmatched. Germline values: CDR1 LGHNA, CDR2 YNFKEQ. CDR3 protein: CASSRELAGQETQYF. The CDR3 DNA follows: TGTGCCAGCAGCCGGGAACTAGCGGGACAAGAGACCCAGTACTTC.

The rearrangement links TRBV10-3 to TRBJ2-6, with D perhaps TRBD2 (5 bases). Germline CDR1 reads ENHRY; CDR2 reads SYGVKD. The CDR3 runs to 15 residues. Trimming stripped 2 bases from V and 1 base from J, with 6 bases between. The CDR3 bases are TGTGCCATCAGTGAGCCGGGGTCTGGGGCCAACGTCCTGACTTTC. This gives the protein CAISEPGSGANVLTF.

The CDR3 nucleotides are TGTGCCTGGAGTGTGGTCTTGGGCTCCTACAATGAGCAGTTCTTC. It translates to CAWSVVLGSYNEQFF. The rearrangement uses TRBV30 and TRBJ2-1; D gene unclear. The CDR3 consists of 15 residues. Germline V gene data show CDR1 as GTSNPN and CDR2 as SVGIG (reference sequence). Trimming cost V 0 bases and J 0 bases, with 9 bases left between them. The variable domain in full, with the rest retrieved from reference TRBV30 and TRBJ2-1, is SQTIHQWPATLVQPVGSPLSLECTVEGTSNPNLYWYRQAAGRGLQLLFYSVGIGQISSEVPQNLSASRPQDRQFILSSKKLLLSDSGFYLCAWSVVLGSYNEQFFGPGTRLTVL.

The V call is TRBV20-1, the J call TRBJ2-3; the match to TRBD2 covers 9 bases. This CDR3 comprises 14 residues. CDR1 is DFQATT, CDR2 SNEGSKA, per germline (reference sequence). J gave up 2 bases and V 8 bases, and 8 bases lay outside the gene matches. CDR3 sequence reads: CSLGLAGYTDTQYF. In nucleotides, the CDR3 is TGCAGTCTAGGGCTAGCGGGGTACACAGATACGCAGTATTTT.

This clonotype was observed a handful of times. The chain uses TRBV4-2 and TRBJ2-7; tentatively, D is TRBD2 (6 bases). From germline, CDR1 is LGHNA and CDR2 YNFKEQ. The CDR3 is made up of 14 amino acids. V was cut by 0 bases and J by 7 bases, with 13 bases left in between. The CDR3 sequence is CASSQDHRLEEQYF. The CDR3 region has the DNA TGTGCCAGCAGCCAAGATCACAGACTAGAGGAGCAGTACTTC.

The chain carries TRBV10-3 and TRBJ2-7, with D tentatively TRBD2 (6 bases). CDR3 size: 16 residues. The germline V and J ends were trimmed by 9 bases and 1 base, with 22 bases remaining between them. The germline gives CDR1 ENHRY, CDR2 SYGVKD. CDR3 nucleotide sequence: TGTGCCATTTCCTCCCGGGGCGGGATAGAGTCCTACGAGCAGTACTTC. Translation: CAISSRGGIESYEQYF.

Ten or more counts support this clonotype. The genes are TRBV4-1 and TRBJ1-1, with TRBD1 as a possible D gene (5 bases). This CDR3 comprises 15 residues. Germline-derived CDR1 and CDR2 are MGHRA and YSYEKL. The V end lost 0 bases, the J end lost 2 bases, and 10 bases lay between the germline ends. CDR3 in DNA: TGCGCCAGCAGCCAAGATCGGGACTACAACACTGAAGCTTTCTTT. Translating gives CASSQDRDYNTEAFF.